This T cell receptor beta chain stems from a study of T-cell reconstitution after alpha-beta-depleted transplantation in children. Study-level points and caveats: It was surviving recipient T cells and thymic progenitors that gave some patients high TCRbeta diversity at day 60. About two months after transplant, alpha-beta T cells reportedly came from several hundred expanded graft clones.

There are many counts of this clonotype. Its antigen is unknown. CDR1 and CDR2 (germline): SQVTM, ANQGSEA. This CDR3 has 12 amino acids. Trimming shortened V by 5 bases and J by 4 bases, and 11 bases separated the two germline ends. Molecular barcoding with unique molecular identifiers was used for the TCRbeta library. TCRdb analysed the PCR reads with MiXCR anew, one entry per CDR3 protein. Seen here are approximately 630,000 distinct CDR3 sequences, around 12% observed once, and the top ten hold 0.79%. The chain uses TRBV29-1 and TRBJ2-5; D is perhaps TRBD1 (6 bases). This sample comprised PBMCs, obtained before TCRalphabeta/CD19-depleted stem cell transplant. The sequence derives from a girl aged 2-15 years with congenital amegakaryocytic thrombocytopenia, due to receive a stem cell transplant. This CDR3 is CSVLQGRETQYF. CDR3 sequence (DNA): TGCAGCGTTCTTCAGGGGCGAGAGACCCAGTACTTC.